These 25 T cell receptor beta chains came from one sample sequenced in a study of blood T cell repertoires in COVID-19. The protocol was immunoSEQ multiplex PCR, while the TCRdb copy is restricted to in-frame clones and leaves out a portion. The sample includes roughly 380,000 clones, about 85% seen only once; the top ten take approximately 3.7%. Sequencing was performed on peripheral blood. The receptors were sampled from a woman younger than 30 with acute or convalescent COVID-19.

The chain combines TRBV30 with TRBJ2-2; D could derive from TRBD1 or TRBD2 (5 bases each). CDR3 length equals 12 residues. V lost 8 bases and J lost 1, with 8 bases in between. Germline CDR1 reads GTSNPN; CDR2 reads SVGIG (reference sequence). The CDR3 nucleotides read TGTGCCCGGGGACGGAACACCGGGGAGCTGTTTTTT. It translates to CARGRNTGELFF.

This clone showed up just a few times. This chain's CDR3 is CASSLGHLYEQYF. CDR3 nucleotides: TGTGCCAGCAGCTTAGGGCATCTCTACGAGCAGTACTTC. This chain connects TRBV7-2 to TRBJ2-7; no clear D. The germline V gene has CDR1 SGHTA and CDR2 FQGNSA. The CDR3 is made up of 13 amino acids. The V and J ends lost 1 base and 3 bases respectively, with 7 bases between them.

This clone was observed a handful of times. V usage is TRBV10-3 and J usage is TRBJ2-7; a possible D gene is TRBD2 (5 bases). Germline CDR1 ENHRY, CDR2 SYGVKD. The CDR3 totals 14 residues. Trimming cost V 5 bases and J 2 bases, with 13 bases left between them. CDR3 DNA sequence: TGTGCCATCAGTAAGAGCACCGGGACCTACGAGCAGTACTTC. Protein product: CAISKSTGTYEQYF.

The chain has TRBV12-3 or TRBV12-4 and TRBJ2-7, with TRBD1 matching over 7 bases. The CDR3 covers 12 residues. The J segment lost 6 bases and the V segment lost 6 bases, leaving 5 bases of the junction unmatched. The CDR3 DNA follows: TGTGCCAGCAGCGACAGGGATGGCGAGCAGTACTTC. The encoded protein is CASSDRDGEQYF.

This clone has a handful of counts. V usage is TRBV29-1 and J usage is TRBJ1-2; D possibly corresponds to TRBD1 (5 bases). There are 14 residues in the CDR3. Germline V CDR1 and CDR2: SQVTM, ANQGSEA. Trimming shortened V by 7 bases and J by 5 bases, and 20 bases separated the two germline ends. The CDR3 DNA reads TGCAGCGGAAGGGGCCGAAAAAACCCATATGGCTACACCTTC. This gives the protein CSGRGRKNPYGYTF. Full variable domain (remainder filled in from reference TRBV29-1 and TRBJ1-2): SAVISQKPSRDICQRGTSLTIQCQVDSQVTMMFWYRQQPGQSLTLIATANQGSEATYESGFVIDKFPISRPNLTFSTLTVSNMSPEDSSIYLCSGRGRKNPYGYTFGSGTRLTVV.

V gene TRBV12-3 or TRBV12-4 combines with J gene TRBJ2-1; D gene unclear. The CDR3 totals 12 residues. V dropped 3 bases and J dropped 8 bases, with 8 bases sitting between them. This chain's CDR3 is CASSLQWHEQFF. CDR3 in DNA: TGTGCCAGCAGTTTGCAGTGGCATGAGCAGTTCTTC.

CDR3: CASSTITEIQGGGAEAFF. In nucleotides, the CDR3 is TGTGCCAGTAGTACGATCACAGAAATACAGGGGGGAGGCGCTGAAGCTTTCTTT. The chain combines TRBV19 with TRBJ1-1, with TRBD1 matching 8 bases. This CDR3 spans 18 amino acids. Germline V CDR1 and CDR2: LNHDA, SQIVND (reference sequence). V lost 4 bases and J lost 6; bases outside the gene matches: 19.

The V gene is TRBV24-1, the J gene TRBJ2-7; D is possibly TRBD2 (6 bases). V lost 10 bases and J lost 5, with 11 bases in between. The V gene's germline CDR1 is KGHDR and CDR2 SFDVKD. CDR3 size: 11 residues. For the CDR3, the DNA is TGTGCCACGGGGGGAGGTAACGAGCAGTACTTC. Protein sequence: CATGGGNEQYF.

The chain has TRBV21-1 and TRBJ2-7; TRBD2, the D gene given by the table, was not confirmed from the DNA. TRBV21-1 is a pseudogene. This CDR3 comprises 14 residues. The CDR3 is CAPLGGGPEDEQYF. DNA of the CDR3: TGTGCCCCCCTGGGGGGAGGGCCCGAGGACGAGCAGTACTTC.

This clone was detected only a few times. V usage is TRBV14 and J usage is TRBJ2-5; weak D call: TRBD1 (6 bases). CDR1 is SGHDN and CDR2 is FVKESK in the germline V gene. V shed 5 bases and J shed 5 bases, with 18 bases lying between them. The CDR3 has 15 amino acids. The CDR3 DNA follows: TGTGCCAGCAGCGCCGGGACACGAAATCGGGAGACCCAGTACTTC. It yields the protein CASSAGTRNRETQYF.

In DNA form, the CDR3 reads TGTGCCAGCAGCCCCAGTGACAGCCTTATAGCGGAGCCCCAGCATTTT. Its translation is CASSPSDSLIAEPQHF. The genes are TRBV7-8 and TRBJ1-5; D might be TRBD1 (5 bases). Germline-derived CDR1 and CDR2 are SGHVS and FQNEAQ. The CDR3 length is 16 residues. Trimming removed 5 bases at V and 8 bases at J, with 22 bases between.

This rearrangement joins TRBV5-5 to TRBJ2-1; TRBD1 aligns across 8 bases. The V segment lost 4 bases and the J segment 6 bases; nucleotides outside the gene matches: 6. Germline assignment: CDR1 SGHKS and CDR2 YYEKEE (reference sequence). The CDR3 contains 14 residues. The chain's CDR3 is CASSRQGAGNEQFF. For the CDR3, the DNA is TGTGCCAGCAGCCGGCAGGGGGCAGGCAATGAGCAGTTCTTC.

The V gene is TRBV9, the J gene TRBJ1-1, with D unresolved. The germline V gene has CDR1 SGDLS and CDR2 YYNGEE. This CDR3 region has 14 residues. The germline V and J ends were trimmed by 0 bases and 1 base, with 7 bases remaining between them. Here the CDR3 reads CASSVVAENTEAFF. DNA of the CDR3: TGTGCCAGCAGCGTAGTAGCGGAGAACACTGAAGCTTTCTTT.

This chain connects TRBV6-5 to TRBJ1-2, with a tentative D call TRBD1 (6 bases). The V gene lost 6 bases and the J gene lost 0 bases, with 11 bases spanning the gap. This CDR3 region has 14 residues. The germline CDR1 and CDR2 sequences are MNHEY and SVGAGI. Here the CDR3 reads CASRRQATNYGYTF. The CDR3 coding sequence is TGTGCCAGCAGGAGACAGGCCACTAACTATGGCTACACCTTC.

The J gene is TRBJ2-2, the V gene TRBV6-2 or TRBV6-3; TRBD1 agrees at 8 bases. The germline V gene has CDR1 MNHEY and CDR2 SVGEGT. The CDR3 is made up of 17 amino acids. V lost 2 bases, J lost 5 bases, and 10 bases stayed unmatched. CDR3 DNA: TGTGCCAGCAGTTACCCAGGACAGGGAGGTTTTACCGGGGAGCTGTTTTTT. It specifies CASSYPGQGGFTGELFF.

V usage is TRBV7-9 and J usage is TRBJ1-1; D is ambiguous. Germline CDR1 SEHNR, CDR2 FQNEAQ (reference sequence). V was trimmed by 2 bases and J by 5 bases, leaving 18 bases between them. CDR3 length equals 16 residues. The CDR3 reads CASSLSRGGSDTEAFF. CDR3 DNA: TGTGCCAGCAGCTTAAGCAGAGGAGGGTCGGATACTGAAGCTTTCTTT. Filled out from reference TRBV7-9 and TRBJ1-1, the complete variable domain reads DTGVSQNPRHKITKRGQNVTFRCDPISEHNRLYWYRQTLGQGPEFLTYFQNEAQLEKSRLLSDRFSAERPKGSFSTLEIQRTEQGDSAMYLCASSLSRGGSDTEAFFGQGTRLTVV.

This clone turned up a few times. The genes are TRBV6-5 and TRBJ1-2, with 10 bases identical to TRBD1. There are 15 residues in the CDR3. CDR1 and CDR2 (germline): MNHEY, SVGAGI. V lost 2 bases and J lost 3; bases outside the gene matches: 3. The CDR3 coding sequence is TGTGCCAGCAGTTACGGCGGGACAGGGGACTATGGCTACACCTTC. Translation: CASSYGGTGDYGYTF.

The chain joins TRBV19 to TRBJ1-3; 7 bases match TRBD1. Trimming cost V 5 bases and J 5 bases; bases outside gene matches: 18. The germline CDR1 and CDR2 sequences are LNHDA and SQIVND (reference sequence). The CDR3 spans 18 residues. CDR3 nucleotides: TGTGCCAGTAGTGCTACAGGGGCCCGAGGAAAGACGAGAAACACCATATATTTT. Translated: CASSATGARGKTRNTIYF.

The J gene is TRBJ1-1, the V gene TRBV2; the D gene is possibly TRBD1 (6 bases). The CDR3 covers 14 residues. Trimming took off 1 base at V and 1 base at J, with 7 bases between the two ends. The germline CDR1 and CDR2 sequences are SNHLY and FYNNEI. In DNA form, the CDR3 reads TGTGCCAGCAGTGAAGGCAGGGGGAACACTGAAGCTTTCTTT. Residues: CASSEGRGNTEAFF.

This chain uses TRBV28 with TRBJ2-1; TRBD2 matches 8 bases. Germline CDR1 and CDR2: MDHEN and SYDVKM. The CDR3 runs 16 residues. Losses at the gene ends were 2 bases for V and 3 bases for J; bases not matched to a gene: 6. In DNA form, the CDR3 reads TGTGCCAGCAGTTTAAGGCGGGAGGTTTTCTACAATGAGCAGTTCTTC. Translated, it gives CASSLRREVFYNEQFF.

V is TRBV7-3 and J is TRBJ2-7; TRBD1 matches at 7 bases. The V and J ends lost 5 bases and 3 bases, in that order; junction bases with no gene match: 7. The CDR3 runs to 14 residues. Germline V lookup: CDR1 SGHTA, CDR2 FQGTGA. The CDR3 nucleotides are TGTGCCAGCAGCCCCTACAGGGGACACTACGAGCAGTACTTC. Protein: CASSPYRGHYEQYF.

The chain carries TRBV24-1 and TRBJ2-1; 7 bases fit TRBD2. This CDR3 is 17 amino acids long. Germline V CDR1 and CDR2: KGHDR, SFDVKD. Trimming cost V 0 bases and J 10 bases; bases outside gene matches: 14. The CDR3 loop reads CATSDLVAGETEDEQFF. The CDR3 coding sequence is TGTGCCACCAGTGATTTGGTCGCGGGGGAAACAGAAGACGAGCAGTTCTTC.

The J gene is TRBJ1-3, the V gene TRBV7-7, with no clear D. Germline V gene lookup returns CDR1 SSHAT and CDR2 FNYEAQ (reference sequence). V lost 0 bases and J lost 0, with 6 bases in between. The CDR3 length is 15 residues. The CDR3, as DNA: TGTGCCAGCAGCTTAGCCGGGAACTCTGGAAACACCATATATTTT. Its protein product is CASSLAGNSGNTIYF.

The chain is built from TRBV6-2 or TRBV6-3 and TRBJ2-6; D unclear. The CDR3 totals 15 residues. V lost 5 bases and J 1 base, leaving 9 bases between the germline ends. The V gene's germline CDR1 is MNHEY and CDR2 SVGEGT. For the CDR3, the DNA is TGTGCCAGCAGTCGTGGTGAGTCTGGGGCCAACGTCCTGACTTTC. Its protein product is CASSRGESGANVLTF.

V and J are TRBV6-5 and TRBJ2-7; no firm D call. The V end was cut by 3 bases, the J end by 6 bases, with 18 bases between. The germline V gene encodes CDR1 MNHEY and CDR2 SVGAGI. The CDR3 runs to 15 residues. Written as DNA, the CDR3 is TGTGCCAGCAGTTATGCGGTGGAAGTCCCCTCCGAGCAGTACTTC. It codes for CASSYAVEVPSEQYF.